The present entry profiles one TCR beta chain with its context. Its antigen is not known. The record originates from a study of memory CD4+ T cells and cytomegalovirus serostatus. Whole-study results and caveats: The CMV-associated TCR signature appears largely within the CD4+ memory repertoire. About 40% of the roughly 160 known CMV-associated TCRbeta sequences appeared in CD4+ memory.

The sort gate was single viable CD3+CD4+CD8-CD45RO+ cells for memory CD4+ T cells. Original methodology: Out-of-frame sequences were removed, leaving 2 million to 2.5 million distinct TCRbeta sequences. The repertoire was sequenced with immunoSEQ multiplex PCR; TCRdb's copy has only in-frame clones and lacks some. That table furnishes V, J and clone size, whereas the DNA furnished D and trimming. Found here are 52,000 or so clones, roughly 79% of them singletons; the top ten hold roughly 1.7%. The sequence derives from an adult in good health and CMV-seronegative. Input material: memory CD4+ T cells from blood.

The CDR3 DNA sequence: TGTGCCAGCAGTTCCGTGGGGACAGGCAATCAGCCCCAGCATTTT. Its translation: CASSSVGTGNQPQHF. The V call is TRBV9, the J call TRBJ1-5, with 7 bases lining up with TRBD1. J gave up 2 bases and V 5 bases, and 7 bases lay outside the gene matches. Per the germline V gene, CDR1 is SGDLS and CDR2 is YYNGEE. CDR3 length: 15 amino acids.